Shown below are 11 T cell receptor beta chains from a single sample sequenced in a study of blood T cell repertoires in COVID-19. TCRdb's copy holds only in-frame clones and misses some; the assay was immunoSEQ multiplex PCR. Among 150,000 to 200,000 clones listed, approximately 90% were seen once. Sequencing used peripheral blood. The receptors were gathered from a man younger than 30 who had recovered from COVID-19.

The J gene is TRBJ1-1, the V gene TRBV7-2; D unresolved. CDR3 size: 16 residues. V dropped 1 base and J dropped 5 bases, with 17 bases sitting between them. Germline V gives CDR1 SGHTA, CDR2 FQGNSA. CDR3 sequence: CASSLGLVPTGTEAFF. DNA of the CDR3: TGTGCCAGCAGCTTAGGGCTTGTCCCTACCGGGACTGAAGCTTTCTTT. The complete variable domain, with remaining parts taken from reference TRBV7-2 and TRBJ1-1, reads GAGVSQSPSNKVTEKGKDVELRCDPISGHTALYWYRQSLGQGLEFLIYFQGNSAPDKSGLPSDRFSAERTGGSVSTLTIQRTQQEDSAVYLCASSLGLVPTGTEAFFGQGTRLTVV.

The chain is built from TRBV7-9 and TRBJ2-1, with 8 nucleotides matching TRBD2. The V segment lost 8 bases and the J segment 8 bases; nucleotides outside the gene matches: 8. The CDR3 consists of 13 residues. Looked up from germline, CDR1 is SEHNR and CDR2 is FQNEAQ (reference sequence). CDR3 sequence (DNA): TGTGCCAGCGGCCGGGAGGGAGGGGATGAGCAGTTCTTC. Translation: CASGREGGDEQFF.

This rearrangement joins TRBV11-2 to TRBJ2-4; a weak D match, TRBD2 (5 bases). Germline V gives CDR1 SGHAT, CDR2 FQNNGV. The CDR3 has 16 residues. Trimming took off 3 bases at V and 2 bases at J, with 14 bases between the two ends. The CDR3 loop is CASSFSGFLTKNIQYF. The DNA of the CDR3 is TGTGCCAGCAGCTTTTCGGGGTTTCTGACCAAAAACATTCAGTACTTC.

V gene TRBV7-2 combines with J gene TRBJ2-1; TRBD2 matches 8 bases. This CDR3 region has 18 residues. Germline V gene data show CDR1 as SGHTA and CDR2 as FQGNSA. The V segment lost 5 bases and the J segment 1 base; nucleotides outside the gene matches: 13. The CDR3 sequence is CASSPAGGLVASYNEQFF. DNA of the CDR3: TGTGCCAGCAGCCCAGCCGGGGGACTAGTAGCGTCCTACAATGAGCAGTTCTTC. The full variable domain, completed using reference TRBV7-2 and TRBJ2-1, is GAGVSQSPSNKVTEKGKDVELRCDPISGHTALYWYRQSLGQGLEFLIYFQGNSAPDKSGLPSDRFSAERTGGSVSTLTIQRTQQEDSAVYLCASSPAGGLVASYNEQFFGPGTRLTVL.

This chain connects TRBV19 to TRBJ2-3, with 7 bases aligning to TRBD1. Germline CDR1 and CDR2: LNHDA and SQIVND (reference sequence). V gave up 4 bases and J gave up 0 bases; unmatched junction bases: 10. The CDR3 covers 17 residues. The CDR3 spells CASSSAPGTESTDTQYF. DNA for the CDR3: TGTGCCAGTAGTAGTGCACCAGGGACAGAGAGCACAGATACGCAGTATTTT.

The V gene is TRBV7-9, the J gene TRBJ2-7; D is unresolved. Germline-derived CDR1 and CDR2 are SEHNR and FQNEAQ (reference sequence). The ends were cut back, 9 bases at V and 0 bases at J, with 9 bases in the middle. This CDR3 has 12 residues. Here the CDR3 reads CASERSSYEQYF. DNA of the CDR3: TGTGCCAGTGAGAGGAGCTCCTACGAGCAGTACTTC.

This clone was counted a single time. The rearrangement uses TRBV4-3 and TRBJ1-1; tentatively, D is TRBD1 (5 bases). This CDR3 has 13 amino acids. Deletions cut 10 bases from V and 3 bases from J, with 15 bases between. Germline CDR1 LGHNA, CDR2 YSLEER. The CDR3 reads CATGIELDTEAFF. The CDR3 bases are TGCGCCACAGGGATAGAACTTGACACTGAAGCTTTCTTT.

This chain links TRBV9 with TRBJ1-1, with D perhaps TRBD1 (6 bases). CDR3 length: 15 residues. Germline CDR1 reads SGDLS; CDR2 reads YYNGEE. V was shortened by 4 bases and J by 3 bases, with 16 bases between the two germline ends. The CDR3 DNA reads TGTGCCAGCAGCCTTCAAGCGGGGGCCGACACTGAAGCTTTCTTT. Translation gives CASSLQAGADTEAFF.

The chain uses TRBV6-2 or TRBV6-3 and TRBJ2-5; 9 bases line up with TRBD2. The CDR3 has 15 amino acids. With 2 bases clipped from V and 5 bases from J, the junction kept 6 bases outside the gene matches. CDR1 and CDR2 from the germline V gene are MNHEY and SVGEGT. DNA of the CDR3: TGTGCCAGCAGTTACCCGGGACTAGCCTCCGAGACCCAGTACTTC. It specifies CASSYPGLASETQYF.

This chain links TRBV14 with TRBJ1-3; D remains unclear. Between the trimmed V and J ends, which lost 1 base and 4 bases, there was a span of 11 bases. There are 15 residues in the CDR3. CDR1 is SGHDN, CDR2 FVKESK, per germline. This chain's CDR3 is CASSQGRGKGNTIYF. CDR3 DNA sequence: TGTGCCAGCAGCCAAGGGAGAGGGAAAGGAAACACCATATATTTT.

This rearrangement joins TRBV7-2 to TRBJ2-1; 9 nucleotides align to TRBD1. The CDR3 contains 19 residues. Germline lookup yields CDR1 SGHTA and CDR2 FQGNSA. V was clipped by 3 bases and J by 0 bases; unmatched bases: 12. The CDR3 reads CASSLRGQGSTLSYNEQFF. Here the CDR3 DNA reads TGTGCCAGCAGCTTGCGTGGACAGGGGTCCACCCTCTCCTACAATGAGCAGTTCTTC.